This TCR beta chain came from a study of T-cell memory formation after mild COVID-19. Study results and caveats: Day 15 to 85 contracting clones showed balanced CD4/CD8; later expanders leaned CD4+. The CD4+ clones that contracted clustered mainly within CM and EM, and the CD8+ clones concentrated in EMRA. Some clones that responded were present in memory (sampled pre-infection), which suggests cross-reactive memory joined.

This CDR3 region has 16 residues. A note on this clonotype: Its antigen is as yet unknown.

5'RACE, which relied on constant-segment primers, yielded TCR alpha and TCR beta cDNA libraries carrying sample barcodes and UMIs. TCRdb itself ran the 5' RACE reads through MiXCR, one entry per CDR3 protein. The table has 400,000 to 450,000 distinct CDR3 sequences, over 15% seen once. The sequencing sample was made of PBMCs or a T cell subset sorted from them (not recorded which). This TCR derives from a man aged 18 to 30 who had mild COVID-19 (a few samples of this study predate the infection). Cell type and time point are not known. V usage is TRBV21-1 and J usage is TRBJ1-5; the table assigns TRBD1, which was not confirmed against the DNA. TRBV21-1 is flagged as a pseudogene. In nucleotides, the CDR3 is TGTGCCAGCAGCAAAACGCGGGGGGTACCCAATCAGCCCCAGCATTTT. It is translated as CASSKTRGVPNQPQHF.